Following are 15 T cell receptor beta chains from one sample sequenced in a study of cytomegalovirus exposure and HLA in healthy donors. Using immunoSEQ multiplex PCR, the repertoire was profiled, and TCRdb retains in-frame clones only, with some absent. The sample has about 56,000 clones, 75% to 90% seen once. Sequencing input: PBMCs. The receptors come from a woman under 30 in good health and CMV-seronegative.

For the CDR3, the DNA is TGCGCCAGCAGCTTGAGGGAGGACACCGGGGAGCTGTTTTTT. Translating gives CASSLREDTGELFF. The rearrangement joins TRBV5-1 to TRBJ2-2; possible D gene TRBD2, 6 bases. In germline, CDR1 is SGHRS, CDR2 YFSETQ. Trimming removed 1 base from V and 3 bases from J, with 7 bases in between. The CDR3 totals 14 residues.

The chain links TRBV2 to TRBJ2-1; D is possibly TRBD2 (7 bases). From germline, CDR1 is SNHLY and CDR2 FYNNEI. The CDR3 sequence is 16 residues long. V lost 2 bases and J 5 bases, leaving 16 bases between the germline ends. CDR3 protein: CASSEWLGGLNNEQFF. CDR3 sequence (DNA): TGTGCCAGCAGTGAATGGCTCGGGGGGCTGAACAATGAGCAGTTCTTC.

The chain uses TRBV6-5 and TRBJ1-2; 11 bases align to TRBD1. The V gene's germline CDR1 is MNHEY and CDR2 SVGAGI. V shed 6 bases and J 2 bases; nucleotides not matched to a gene: 2. CDR3 length equals 14 residues. DNA of the CDR3: TGTGCCAGCAGACGGGACAGGGGGAACTATGGCTACACCTTC. It is translated as CASRRDRGNYGYTF.

The V and J genes are TRBV11-3 and TRBJ2-1; a possible D gene is TRBD1 (5 bases). V was cut by 5 bases and J by 8 bases, with 10 bases left in between. In germline, CDR1 is SGHNT, CDR2 YENEEA. CDR3 length equals 12 residues. CDR3 residues: CASSPQGDEQFF. The CDR3 DNA sequence: TGTGCCAGCAGCCCGCAGGGTGATGAGCAGTTCTTC.

The chain joins TRBV2 to TRBJ2-1; 7 bases map to TRBD2. Unmatched junction bases numbered 15, after V lost 4 bases and J lost 0 bases. From germline, CDR1 is SNHLY and CDR2 FYNNEI. CDR3 size: 19 residues. As DNA, the CDR3 is TGTGCCAGCAGTGGTCTTGGAGAATTAGCGGGCCGCTCCTACAATGAGCAGTTCTTC. This sequence encodes CASSGLGELAGRSYNEQFF.

The rearrangement links TRBV30 to TRBJ1-4, with 7 bases aligning to TRBD1. Germline V gives CDR1 GTSNPN, CDR2 SVGIG (reference sequence). The CDR3 runs to 13 residues. J was trimmed by 5 bases and V by 0 bases; bases with no gene match: 0. The CDR3 nucleotides are TGTGCCTGGAGTGTACAGGGGAATGAAAAACTGTTTTTT. It yields the protein CAWSVQGNEKLFF.

V usage is TRBV13 and J usage is TRBJ2-7; D may be TRBD2 (7 bases). The V gene's germline CDR1 is PRHDT and CDR2 FYEKMQ (reference sequence). The CDR3 extends over 14 amino acids. The V end was cut by 3 bases, the J end by 3 bases, with 12 bases between. The CDR3 loop is CASSFGGAGYEQYF. The CDR3 DNA reads TGTGCCAGCAGCTTTGGGGGGGCCGGCTACGAGCAGTACTTC.

The chain is built from TRBV18 and TRBJ2-7; the D gene is possibly TRBD2 (7 bases). Per germline, CDR1 KGHSH and CDR2 LQKENI. CDR3 length: 15 amino acids. With 2 bases removed from V and 4 bases from J, the gap between germline ends came to 15 bases. CDR3 in DNA: TGTGCCAGCTCACCAAGGGGGAGGGCCGGGTACGAGCAGTACTTC. This translates into CASSPRGRAGYEQYF.

The chain employs TRBV5-1 and TRBJ2-1; TRBD2 matches 12 bases. The germline V gene encodes CDR1 SGHRS and CDR2 YFSETQ. V shed 4 bases and J 8 bases; nucleotides not matched to a gene: 4. The CDR3 contains 14 residues. The CDR3 nucleotides read TGCGCCAGCAGCCCCGGGACTAGCGGGCATGAGCAGTTCTTC. Encoded protein: CASSPGTSGHEQFF.

The genes are TRBV19 and TRBJ2-1; D is uncertain. V lost 5 bases, J lost 7 bases, and 12 bases lay in between. The V gene's germline CDR1 is LNHDA and CDR2 SQIVND (reference sequence). The CDR3 loop spans 13 amino acids. As DNA, the CDR3 is TGTGCCAGTAGTCTATCAGGTAGAAATGAGCAGTTCTTC. It yields the protein CASSLSGRNEQFF.

The chain uses TRBV15 and TRBJ2-1; 10 bases are shared with TRBD1. The CDR3 extends over 14 amino acids. The germline V gene encodes CDR1 LNHNV and CDR2 YYDKDF (reference sequence). Trimming took 3 bases from V and 7 from J; bases not matched to a gene: 3. The CDR3 loop reads CATSSGTGANEQFF. The CDR3 nucleotides are TGTGCCACCAGCAGCGGGACAGGGGCGAATGAGCAGTTCTTC.

The V call is TRBV5-1, the J call TRBJ2-7, with D maybe TRBD2 (7 bases). Germline-derived CDR1 and CDR2 are SGHRS and YFSETQ. This CDR3 comprises 15 residues. Trimming removed 0 bases at V and 0 bases at J, with 10 bases between. The CDR3, as DNA: TGCGCCAGCAGCTTGGCCGGGGGGCACTCCTACGAGCAGTACTTC. Protein: CASSLAGGHSYEQYF.

V is TRBV25-1 and J is TRBJ2-1; D ambiguous. Trimming shortened V by 4 bases and J by 0 bases, and 7 bases separated the two germline ends. The CDR3 consists of 14 residues. The germline V gene has CDR1 MGHDK and CDR2 SYGVNS. For the CDR3, the DNA is TGTGCCAGCAGTGTATATAGCTCCTACAATGAGCAGTTCTTC. This encodes CASSVYSSYNEQFF.

This clone was seen more than once but under ten times. The chain uses TRBV7-9 and TRBJ1-2, with 7 bases matching TRBD1. This CDR3 has 16 residues. V lost 7 bases, J lost 0 bases, and 11 bases stayed unmatched. Germline CDR1 and CDR2: SEHNR and FQNEAQ (reference sequence). The CDR3 reads CASTDGTDLPNYGYTF. CDR3 DNA sequence: TGTGCCAGCACCGATGGGACAGATCTTCCTAACTATGGCTACACCTTC.

The chain has TRBV27 and TRBJ2-7, with TRBD1 identical over 7 bases. With 6 bases clipped from V and 0 bases from J, the junction kept 8 bases outside the gene matches. CDR1 MNHEY and CDR2 SMNVEV come from the germline V gene (reference sequence). The CDR3 covers 15 residues. The CDR3 loop is CASRNRGLLSYEQYF. For the CDR3, the DNA is TGTGCCAGCAGGAACAGGGGCCTGCTCTCCTACGAGCAGTACTTC.